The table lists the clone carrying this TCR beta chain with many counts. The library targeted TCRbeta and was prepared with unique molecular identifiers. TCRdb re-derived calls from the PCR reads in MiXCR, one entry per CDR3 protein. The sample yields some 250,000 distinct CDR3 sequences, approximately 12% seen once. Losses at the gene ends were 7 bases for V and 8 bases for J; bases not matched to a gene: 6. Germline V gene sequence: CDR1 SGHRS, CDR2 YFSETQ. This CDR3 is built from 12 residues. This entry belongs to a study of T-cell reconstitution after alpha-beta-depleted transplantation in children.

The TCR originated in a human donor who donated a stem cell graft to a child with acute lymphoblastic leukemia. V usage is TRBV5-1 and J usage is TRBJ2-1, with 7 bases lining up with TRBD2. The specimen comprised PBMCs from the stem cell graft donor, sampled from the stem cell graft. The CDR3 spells CASGGGDHEQFF. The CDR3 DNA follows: TGCGCCAGCGGTGGGGGGGACCATGAGCAGTTCTTC.